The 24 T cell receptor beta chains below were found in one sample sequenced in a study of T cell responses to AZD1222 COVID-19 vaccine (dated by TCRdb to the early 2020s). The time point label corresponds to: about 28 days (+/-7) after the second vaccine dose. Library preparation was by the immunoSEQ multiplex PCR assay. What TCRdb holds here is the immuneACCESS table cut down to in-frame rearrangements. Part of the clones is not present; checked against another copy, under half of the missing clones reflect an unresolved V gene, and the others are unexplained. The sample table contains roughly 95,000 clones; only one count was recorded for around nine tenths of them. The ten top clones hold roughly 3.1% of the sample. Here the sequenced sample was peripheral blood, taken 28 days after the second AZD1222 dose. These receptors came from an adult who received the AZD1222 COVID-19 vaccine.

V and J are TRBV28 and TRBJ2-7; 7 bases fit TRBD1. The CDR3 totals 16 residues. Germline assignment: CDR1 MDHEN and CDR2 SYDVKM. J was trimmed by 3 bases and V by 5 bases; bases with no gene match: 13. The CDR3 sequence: CASSPPGQPGLYEQYF. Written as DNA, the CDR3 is TGTGCCAGCAGTCCCCCGGGACAGCCGGGGCTCTACGAGCAGTACTTC.

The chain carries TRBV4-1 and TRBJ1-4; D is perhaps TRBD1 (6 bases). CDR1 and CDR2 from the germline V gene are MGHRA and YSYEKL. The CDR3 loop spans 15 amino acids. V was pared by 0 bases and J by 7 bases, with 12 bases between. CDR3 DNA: TGCGCCAGCAGCCAAGATTTCAGGGGAAGTGAAAAACTGTTTTTT. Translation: CASSQDFRGSEKLFF.

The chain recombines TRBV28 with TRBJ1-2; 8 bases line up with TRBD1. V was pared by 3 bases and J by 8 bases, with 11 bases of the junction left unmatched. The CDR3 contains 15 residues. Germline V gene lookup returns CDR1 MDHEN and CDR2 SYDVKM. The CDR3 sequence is CASSFLPGGAEGYTF. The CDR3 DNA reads TGTGCCAGCAGTTTTCTCCCAGGGGGCGCGGAGGGCTACACCTTC.

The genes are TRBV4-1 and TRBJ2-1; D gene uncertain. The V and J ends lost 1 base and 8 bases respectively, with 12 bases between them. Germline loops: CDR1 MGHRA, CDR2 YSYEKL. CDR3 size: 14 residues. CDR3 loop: CASSQAVRIDEQFF. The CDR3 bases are TGCGCCAGCAGCCAAGCTGTAAGAATAGATGAGCAGTTCTTC.

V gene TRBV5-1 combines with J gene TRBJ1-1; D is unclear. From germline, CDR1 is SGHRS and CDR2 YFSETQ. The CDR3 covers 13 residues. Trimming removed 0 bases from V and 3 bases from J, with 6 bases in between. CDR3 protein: CASSLEADTEAFF. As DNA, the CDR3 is TGCGCCAGCAGCTTGGAGGCGGACACTGAAGCTTTCTTT.

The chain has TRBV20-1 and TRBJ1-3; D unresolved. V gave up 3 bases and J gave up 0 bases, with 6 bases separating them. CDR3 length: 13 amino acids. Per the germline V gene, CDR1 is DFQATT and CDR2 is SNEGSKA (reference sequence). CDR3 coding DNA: TGCAGTGCTAGTAAGGGCTCTGGAAACACCATATATTTT. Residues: CSASKGSGNTIYF.

As DNA, the CDR3 is TGTGCCAGCAGCCGGACAGGGGTCTTACAGGAAAAACTGTTTTTT. Translating gives CASSRTGVLQEKLFF. The chain links TRBV7-2 to TRBJ1-4; TRBD1 matches at 9 bases. CDR1 and CDR2 from the germline V gene are SGHTA and FQGNSA. With V trimmed by 5 bases and J by 8 bases, 9 bases remained unmatched. The CDR3 covers 15 residues.

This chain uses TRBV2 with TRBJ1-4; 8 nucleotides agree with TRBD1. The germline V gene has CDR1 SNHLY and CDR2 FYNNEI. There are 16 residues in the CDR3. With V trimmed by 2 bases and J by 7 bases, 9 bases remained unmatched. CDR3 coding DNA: TGTGCCAGCAGTGAACATGCGACAGGGGAGACTGAAAAACTGTTTTTT. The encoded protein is CASSEHATGETEKLFF.

The CDR3 coding sequence is TGTGCCAGCAGCTCGAGTGACAGGGAGGATCAGCCCCAGCATTTT. Residues: CASSSSDREDQPQHF. This chain connects TRBV7-9 to TRBJ1-5; 7 nucleotides agree with TRBD1. CDR1 is SEHNR, CDR2 FQNEAQ, per germline (reference sequence). V lost 4 bases and J lost 5; bases outside the gene matches: 8. This CDR3 has 15 amino acids.

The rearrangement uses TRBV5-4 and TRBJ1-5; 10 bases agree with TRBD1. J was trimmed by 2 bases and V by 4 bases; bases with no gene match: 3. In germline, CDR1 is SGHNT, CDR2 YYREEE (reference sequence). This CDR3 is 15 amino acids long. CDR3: CASSIGTGGNQPQHF. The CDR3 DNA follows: TGTGCCAGCAGCATAGGGACAGGGGGCAATCAGCCCCAGCATTTT.

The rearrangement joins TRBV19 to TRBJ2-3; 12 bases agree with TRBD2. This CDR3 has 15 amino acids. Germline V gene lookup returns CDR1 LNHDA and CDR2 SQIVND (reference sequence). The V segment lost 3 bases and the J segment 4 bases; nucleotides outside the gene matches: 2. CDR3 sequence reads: CASSMTSGGSDTQYF. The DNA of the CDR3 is TGTGCCAGTAGTATGACTAGCGGGGGTTCAGATACGCAGTATTTT.

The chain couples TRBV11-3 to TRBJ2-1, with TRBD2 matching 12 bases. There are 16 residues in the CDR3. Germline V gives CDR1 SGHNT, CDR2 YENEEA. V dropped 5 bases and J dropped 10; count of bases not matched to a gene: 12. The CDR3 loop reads CASSHGLAGTRWEQFF. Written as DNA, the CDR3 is TGTGCCAGCAGCCACGGACTAGCGGGGACCCGTTGGGAGCAGTTCTTC.

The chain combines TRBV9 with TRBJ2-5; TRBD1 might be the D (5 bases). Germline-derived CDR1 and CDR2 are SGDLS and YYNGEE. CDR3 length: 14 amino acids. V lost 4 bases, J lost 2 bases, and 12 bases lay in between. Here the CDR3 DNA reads TGTGCCAGCAGCTTCCGACAGCAACAAGAGACCCAGTACTTC. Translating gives CASSFRQQQETQYF.

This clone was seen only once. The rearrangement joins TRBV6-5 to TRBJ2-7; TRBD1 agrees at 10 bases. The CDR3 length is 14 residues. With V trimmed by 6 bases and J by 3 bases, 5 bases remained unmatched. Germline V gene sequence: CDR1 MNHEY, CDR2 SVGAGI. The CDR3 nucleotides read TGTGCCAGCAGAGAGGACAGGGGGGTCTACGAGCAGTACTTC. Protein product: CASREDRGVYEQYF.

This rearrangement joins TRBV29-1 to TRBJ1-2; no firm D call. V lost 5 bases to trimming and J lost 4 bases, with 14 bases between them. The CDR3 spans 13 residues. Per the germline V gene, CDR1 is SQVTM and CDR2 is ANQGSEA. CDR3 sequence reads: CSVSTDVGYGYTF. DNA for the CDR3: TGCAGCGTTTCCACTGACGTAGGCTATGGCTACACCTTC.

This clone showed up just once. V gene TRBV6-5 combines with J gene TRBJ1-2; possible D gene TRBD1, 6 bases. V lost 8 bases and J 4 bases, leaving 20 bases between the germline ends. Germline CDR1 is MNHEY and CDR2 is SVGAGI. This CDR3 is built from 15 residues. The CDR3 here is CASVRTGGPGYGYTF. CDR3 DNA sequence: TGTGCCAGCGTGAGGACGGGGGGGCCCGGCTATGGCTACACCTTC.

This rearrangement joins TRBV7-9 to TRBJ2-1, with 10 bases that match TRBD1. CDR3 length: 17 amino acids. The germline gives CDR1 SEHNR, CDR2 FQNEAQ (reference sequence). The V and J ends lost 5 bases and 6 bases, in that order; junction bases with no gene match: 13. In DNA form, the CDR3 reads TGTGCCAGCAGCAAAACTCATTTCCGGGACAGGGGCAATGAGCAGTTCTTC. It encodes CASSKTHFRDRGNEQFF.

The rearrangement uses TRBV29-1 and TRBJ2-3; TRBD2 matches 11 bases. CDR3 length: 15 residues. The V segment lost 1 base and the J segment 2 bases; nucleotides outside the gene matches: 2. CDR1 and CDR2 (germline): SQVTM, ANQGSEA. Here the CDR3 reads CSVEGLAGYTDTQYF. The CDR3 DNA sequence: TGCAGCGTTGAAGGACTAGCGGGGTACACAGATACGCAGTATTTT.

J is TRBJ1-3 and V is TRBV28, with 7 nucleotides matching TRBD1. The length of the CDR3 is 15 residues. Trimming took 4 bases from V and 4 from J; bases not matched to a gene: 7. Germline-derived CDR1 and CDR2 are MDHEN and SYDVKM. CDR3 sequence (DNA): TGTGCCAGCAGTTGGACTCCGGGACAGGGAAACACCATATATTTT. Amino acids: CASSWTPGQGNTIYF.

The CDR3 is CAISDVGLALYEQYF. As DNA, the CDR3 is TGTGCCATCAGTGACGTGGGACTAGCGTTATACGAGCAGTACTTC. J is TRBJ2-7 and V is TRBV10-3, with 10 positions matching TRBD2. Germline V lookup: CDR1 ENHRY, CDR2 SYGVKD. CDR3 length: 15 amino acids. The junction had 6 bases not matched to a gene; V was cut back by 3 bases and J by 4 bases.

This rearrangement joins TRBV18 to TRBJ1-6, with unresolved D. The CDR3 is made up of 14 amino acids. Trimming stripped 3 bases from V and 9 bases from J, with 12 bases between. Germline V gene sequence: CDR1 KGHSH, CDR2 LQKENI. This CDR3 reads CASSPPVLSSPLHF. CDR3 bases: TGTGCCAGCTCACCCCCCGTTTTGTCTTCACCCCTCCACTTT.

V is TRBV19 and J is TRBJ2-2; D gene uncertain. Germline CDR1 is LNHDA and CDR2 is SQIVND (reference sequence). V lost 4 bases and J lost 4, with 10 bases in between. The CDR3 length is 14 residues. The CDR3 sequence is CASSKDRGTGELFF. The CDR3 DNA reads TGTGCCAGTAGTAAAGATCGTGGCACCGGGGAGCTGTTTTTT. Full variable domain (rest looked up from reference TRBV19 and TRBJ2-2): DGGITQSPKYLFRKEGQNVTLSCEQNLNHDAMYWYRQDPGQGLRLIYYSQIVNDFQKGDIAEGYSVSREKKESFPLTVTSAQKNPTAFYLCASSKDRGTGELFFGEGSRLTVL.

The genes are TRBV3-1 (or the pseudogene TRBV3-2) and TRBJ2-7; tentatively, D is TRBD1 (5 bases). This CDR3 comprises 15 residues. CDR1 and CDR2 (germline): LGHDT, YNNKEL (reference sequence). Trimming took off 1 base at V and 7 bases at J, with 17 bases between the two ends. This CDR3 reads CASSQGTIGSREQYF. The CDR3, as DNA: TGTGCCAGCAGCCAAGGGACAATCGGTTCTAGGGAGCAGTACTTC.

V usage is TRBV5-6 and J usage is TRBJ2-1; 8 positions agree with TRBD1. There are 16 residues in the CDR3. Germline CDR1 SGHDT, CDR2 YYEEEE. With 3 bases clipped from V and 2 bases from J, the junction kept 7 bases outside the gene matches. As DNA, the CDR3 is TGTGCCAGCAGCTCGACCGGGACAGGAGCCTACAATGAGCAGTTCTTC. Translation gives CASSSTGTGAYNEQFF.